This TCR beta chain stems from a study of T-cell reconstitution after alpha-beta-depleted transplantation in children. Unique molecular identifiers featured in how the TCRbeta library was prepared. TCRdb redid the calling of the PCR reads with MiXCR, one entry per CDR3 protein. The sample contains 500,000 to 650,000 distinct CDR3 sequences, around 13% of which appear only once. Study findings and constraints: Hyperexpanded clones declined; after one year, newly produced T cells mostly supplied diversity.

This clonotype was picked up a small number of times. Its antigen is not identified. Sequenced material: PBMCs, mostly from graft donor cells, taken 360 days after TCRalphabeta/CD19-depleted stem cell transplant. This TCR was recovered from a male patient younger than 18 who had a stem cell transplant for acute myeloid leukemia, so the T cells may come from the graft donor.

The CDR3 reads CASSVVSLAAYEQYF. CDR3 bases: TGTGCCAGCAGCGTAGTCTCACTAGCGGCCTACGAGCAGTACTTC. The chain joins TRBV9 to TRBJ2-7; TRBD2 aligns across 8 bases. The CDR3 totals 15 residues. Trimming took 0 bases from V and 2 from J; bases not matched to a gene: 4. Germline CDR1 SGDLS, CDR2 YYNGEE.